This T cell receptor beta chain was recovered during a study of blood T cell repertoires in COVID-19. Study background: The United States, Italy and Spain provided the acute and convalescent COVID-19 samples. From T cells, B-cell-depleted T cells, or PBMCs came the material, which was cDNA or gDNA.

As originally analysed: Estimation of nucleated cell counts was performed using reference gene primer amplification. Using immunoSEQ multiplex PCR, the repertoire was profiled, and TCRdb retains in-frame clones only, with some absent. V and J calls and clone size are given by that table; D and trimming were obtained from the DNA. Here the sample spans around 170,000 clones, 74% being singletons. Trimming stripped 3 bases from V and 0 bases from J, with 6 bases between. Germline values: CDR1 KGHSH, CDR2 LQKENI. The CDR3 consists of 14 residues. This clonotype was sampled from a woman aged 80 or older with acute or convalescent COVID-19. The V call is TRBV18, the J call TRBJ2-1; D not resolved. Sequencing was carried out using peripheral blood. In DNA, the CDR3 is TGTGCCAGCTCACCCCCTAGCTCCTACAATGAGCAGTTCTTC. It translates to CASSPPSSYNEQFF. Supplemented by reference TRBV18 and TRBJ2-1, the full variable domain reads NAGVMQNPRHLVRRRGQEARLRCSPMKGHSHVYWYRQLPEEGLKFMVYLQKENIIDESGMPKERFSAEFPKEGPSILRIQQVVRGDSAAYFCASSPPSSYNEQFFGPGTRLTVL.